The clone carrying this T cell receptor (beta chain) was picked up a small number of times. The antigen is undetermined. This sample is drawn from a study of STAT3 mutations in large granular lymphocyte leukemia. Whole-study findings and limits: Every T-cell large granular lymphocyte leukemia patient had at least one immunodominant TCR beta clonotype. Differing intervals and regimens complicate linking therapy response to clone burden.

The V gene lost 3 bases and the J gene lost 4 bases, with 4 bases spanning the gap. The CDR3 is made up of 11 amino acids. Germline loops: CDR1 MDHEN, CDR2 SYDVKM. Libraries were prepared by immunoSEQ multiplex PCR; TCRdb keeps only in-frame clonotypes and omits some of them. The sample lists around 17,000 clones; about four fifths were seen once. The chain links TRBV28 to TRBJ2-7; D unclear. This sequence originates from a man in his fifties with T-cell large granular lymphocyte leukemia. Some clones in this sample may be carry-over from other donors' samples. The sequencing input was peripheral blood mononuclear cells. In DNA form, the CDR3 reads TGTGCCAGCAGTTTGTTGTACGAGCAGTACTTC. Translating it yields CASSLLYEQYF. Full variable domain (rest looked up from reference TRBV28 and TRBJ2-7): DVKVTQSSRYLVKRTGEKVFLECVQDMDHENMFWYRQDPGLGLRLIYFSYDVKMKEKGDIPEGYSVSREKKERFSLILESASTNQTSMYLCASSLLYEQYFGPGTRLTVT.